Listed here are 24 T cell receptor beta chains from one sample, sequenced in a study of cytomegalovirus exposure and HLA in healthy donors. Assay used: immunoSEQ multiplex PCR; TCRdb lists only in-frame clones, some missing. The repertoire holds 150,000 to 200,000 clones, with about 84% as singletons. Material: PBMCs. These TCRs come from a woman between 18 and 29 years old in good health and CMV-seronegative.

This chain joins TRBV7-3 and TRBJ2-5; D remains unclear. This CDR3 spans 13 amino acids. Germline loops: CDR1 SGHTA, CDR2 FQGTGA. Between the trimmed V and J ends, which lost 3 bases and 5 bases, there was a span of 10 bases. The CDR3 DNA reads as TGTGCCAGCAGCTTTGGCGGCAGCGAGACCCAGTACTTC. This sequence encodes CASSFGGSETQYF.

The chain employs TRBV21-1 and TRBJ2-5; the tabulated D call, TRBD2, remains unverified against the DNA. TRBV21-1 is a recognized pseudogene. The length of the CDR3 is 15 residues. Here the CDR3 reads CASSKGRRSQETQYF. The DNA of the CDR3 is TGTGCCAGCAGCAAAGGGAGGAGGTCCCAAGAGACCCAGTACTTC.

The chain uses TRBV6-1 and TRBJ2-7; no clear D. Germline V gives CDR1 MNHNS, CDR2 SASEGT. V was clipped by 7 bases and J by 4 bases, with 8 bases between them. The CDR3 is made up of 11 amino acids. The CDR3 nucleotides read TGTGCCAGCACCTTACAGTACGAGCAGTACTTC. This translates into CASTLQYEQYF.

This clone was seen just once. The chain combines TRBV5-4 with TRBJ2-3; 12 nucleotides match TRBD2. This CDR3 region has 16 residues. CDR1 is SGHNT and CDR2 is YYREEE in the germline V gene (reference sequence). Trimming took 2 bases from V and 4 from J; bases not matched to a gene: 5. CDR3 coding DNA: TGTGCCAGCAGCTTTCCCCTAGCGGGGGGGTCAGATACGCAGTATTTT. This translates into CASSFPLAGGSDTQYF.

The table lists this clone with a few counts. This chain connects TRBV10-3 to TRBJ2-5; 8 bases fit TRBD2. This CDR3 is built from 15 residues. Germline loops: CDR1 ENHRY, CDR2 SYGVKD. The trim removed 4 bases at V and 5 bases at J, leaving 9 bases unmatched. The CDR3: CAISGSAGDAETQYF. In DNA, the CDR3 is TGTGCCATCAGTGGTTCAGCGGGAGATGCGGAGACCCAGTACTTC.

CDR3 nucleotides: TGTGCCAGCAGCTCCAGGGCGACTAGCGGGAGTGGACGACAAGAGACCCAGTACTTC. Translated: CASSSRATSGSGRQETQYF. The chain joins TRBV11-2 to TRBJ2-5; TRBD2 aligns across 12 bases. CDR3 size: 19 residues. The junction had 14 bases not matched to a gene; V was cut back by 4 bases and J by 2 bases. The germline gives CDR1 SGHAT, CDR2 FQNNGV.

The chain employs TRBV10-3 and TRBJ1-1; 7 bases align to TRBD1. The CDR3 loop spans 13 amino acids. Germline V gene sequence: CDR1 ENHRY, CDR2 SYGVKD. The J segment lost 7 bases and the V segment lost 10 bases, leaving 12 bases of the junction unmatched. CDR3 bases: TGTGCCACCCTCCGGGACAGCGAGAATGAAGCTTTCTTT. Translated: CATLRDSENEAFF.

The chain recombines TRBV11-3 with TRBJ2-3; D not certain. The CDR3 extends over 12 amino acids. V dropped 1 base and J dropped 4 bases, with 3 bases sitting between them. Germline CDR1 is SGHNT and CDR2 is YENEEA. CDR3 sequence (DNA): TGTGCCAGCAGCTTAGCAGCAGATACGCAGTATTTT. It is translated as CASSLAADTQYF. Together with reference TRBV11-3 and TRBJ2-3, the CDR3 gives the full variable domain: EAGVVQSPRYKIIEKKQPVAFWCNPISGHNTLYWYLQNLGQGPELLIRYENEEAVDDSQLPKDRFSAERLKGVDSTLKIQPAELGDSAVYLCASSLAADTQYFGPGTRLTVL.

CDR3 sequence reads: CACSGQYNQPQHF. The CDR3 bases are TGTGCCTGCTCGGGACAGTATAATCAGCCCCAGCATTTT. V gene TRBV30 combines with J gene TRBJ1-5; 7 nucleotides line up with TRBD1. V lost 6 bases to trimming and J lost 4 bases; unmatched junction nucleotides: 6. The CDR3 covers 13 residues. The germline V gene encodes CDR1 GTSNPN and CDR2 SVGIG (reference sequence).

The chain has TRBV4-2 and TRBJ1-1, with 11 bases lining up with TRBD1. Germline V gene sequence: CDR1 LGHNA, CDR2 YNFKEQ. Trimming removed 3 bases from V and 5 bases from J; junction bases left unmatched: 8. This CDR3 region has 16 residues. CDR3 sequence (DNA): TGTGCCAGCAGCCAGGACAGGGGGCCTGTTCGTACTGAAGCTTTCTTT. This sequence encodes CASSQDRGPVRTEAFF.

Only a few counts were recorded for this clone. The chain has TRBV5-1 and TRBJ1-1; D gene unclear. The germline CDR1 and CDR2 sequences are SGHRS and YFSETQ. V lost 0 bases to trimming and J lost 5 bases, with 8 bases between them. The CDR3 loop spans 13 amino acids. The CDR3 reads CASSLEWSTEAFF. The CDR3 nucleotides are TGCGCCAGCAGCTTGGAGTGGAGTACTGAAGCTTTCTTT.

The J gene is TRBJ1-5, the V gene TRBV7-2; no clear D gene. Deletions cut 4 bases from V and 4 bases from J, with 14 bases between. Per the germline V gene, CDR1 is SGHTA and CDR2 is FQGNSA. The CDR3 is made up of 15 amino acids. The CDR3 loop is CASSSDGKRNQPQHF. The CDR3 region has the DNA TGTGCCAGCAGCTCGGACGGGAAAAGAAATCAGCCCCAGCATTTT.

This chain connects TRBV7-6 to TRBJ2-1; weak D call: TRBD1 (6 bases). The CDR3 sequence is 14 residues long. Trimming left V 5 bases short and J 6 bases short, with 14 bases between. Per the germline V gene, CDR1 is SGHVS and CDR2 is FNYEAQ. Here the CDR3 DNA reads TGTGCCAGCAGCCTACAAACAGGGACCAATGAGCAGTTCTTC. Translated, it gives CASSLQTGTNEQFF.

The V gene is TRBV10-3, the J gene TRBJ2-1; possibly TRBD2 for D (6 bases). Germline CDR1 reads ENHRY; CDR2 reads SYGVKD. Trimming removed 10 bases from V and 3 bases from J, with 19 bases in between. This CDR3 spans 15 amino acids. The CDR3, as DNA: TGTGCCACCGATAGCGGAACGCTACACTACAATGAGCAGTTCTTC. It encodes CATDSGTLHYNEQFF.

The V and J genes are TRBV7-9 and TRBJ1-2, with D hard to call. This CDR3 spans 13 amino acids. Germline values: CDR1 SEHNR, CDR2 FQNEAQ (reference sequence). The V gene lost 1 base and the J gene lost 6 bases, with 9 bases spanning the gap. Here the CDR3 reads CASSLGAPDGYTF. The CDR3 coding sequence is TGTGCCAGCAGCTTAGGAGCGCCCGATGGCTACACCTTC.

The genes are TRBV5-5 and TRBJ1-2; TRBD1 aligns across 7 bases. This CDR3 spans 17 amino acids. Germline-derived CDR1 and CDR2 are SGHKS and YYEKEE (reference sequence). Trimming took 1 base from V and 4 from J; bases not matched to a gene: 13. The chain's CDR3 is CASSLSPNEQGTYGYTF. The CDR3 coding sequence is TGTGCCAGCAGCTTGTCCCCTAACGAACAGGGGACCTATGGCTACACCTTC. The full variable domain, rest sourced from reference TRBV5-5 and TRBJ1-2, is DAGVTQSPTHLIKTRGQQVTLRCSPISGHKSVSWYQQVLGQGPQFIFQYYEKEERGRGNFPDRFSARQFPNYSSELNVNALLLGDSALYLCASSLSPNEQGTYGYTFGSGTRLTVV.

J is TRBJ1-3 and V is TRBV29-1; D not certain. V lost 1 base and J lost 3, with 7 bases in between. The CDR3 loop spans 13 amino acids. Germline assignment: CDR1 SQVTM and CDR2 ANQGSEA. DNA for the CDR3: TGCAGCGTTGAAGTTCTCGGTGGAAACACCATATATTTT. Amino acid sequence: CSVEVLGGNTIYF.

The chain couples TRBV7-3 to TRBJ2-5; TRBD2 aligns across 7 bases. Germline CDR1 is SGHTA and CDR2 is FQGTGA. With V trimmed by 0 bases and J by 5 bases, 15 bases remained unmatched. This CDR3 contains 18 residues. CDR3 bases: TGTGCCAGCAGCTTAACCCCCTGGGGTGGGGGGGTTCGGGAGACCCAGTACTTC. It yields the protein CASSLTPWGGGVRETQYF.

The chain carries TRBV11-2 and TRBJ2-7; D remains unclear. The germline gives CDR1 SGHAT, CDR2 FQNNGV. This CDR3 has 14 residues. Trimming left V 0 bases short and J 0 bases short, with 6 bases between. The CDR3 DNA sequence: TGTGCCAGCAGCTTAGATCGCGCCTCCTACGAGCAGTACTTC. Residues: CASSLDRASYEQYF.

The rearrangement links TRBV5-1 to TRBJ2-3, with 8 nucleotides matching TRBD2. This CDR3 has 17 residues. CDR1 is SGHRS, CDR2 YFSETQ, per germline. The junction had 12 bases not matched to a gene; V was cut back by 5 bases and J by 1 base. DNA of the CDR3: TGCGCCAGCAGTCACCCCCGGGGGGGCCCGGGCACAGATACGCAGTATTTT. The encoded protein is CASSHPRGGPGTDTQYF.

This chain connects TRBV5-8 to TRBJ1-1; D gene uncertain. Germline values: CDR1 SGHTS, CDR2 YDEGEE. This CDR3 contains 14 residues. V lost 0 bases and J lost 11, with 17 bases in between. The CDR3 here is CASSLGALERGAFF. Written as DNA, the CDR3 is TGTGCCAGCAGCTTGGGGGCGCTTGAACGCGGGGCTTTCTTT.

V usage is TRBV30 and J usage is TRBJ1-5; D is uncertain. CDR1 and CDR2 (germline): GTSNPN, SVGIG (reference sequence). The V end lost 2 bases, the J end lost 5 bases, and 7 bases lay between the germline ends. The CDR3 consists of 12 residues. The DNA of the CDR3 is TGTGCCTGGAGTCGGGAGGATCAGCCCCAGCATTTT. Translated, it gives CAWSREDQPQHF.

The chain recombines TRBV5-5 with TRBJ1-5; 10 bases fit TRBD1. The CDR3 covers 16 residues. V gave up 1 base and J gave up 2 bases; unmatched junction bases: 3. Germline V gene lookup returns CDR1 SGHKS and CDR2 YYEKEE (reference sequence). CDR3 bases: TGTGCCAGCAGCTTGCTCGGGACAGGGGGCAATCAGCCCCAGCATTTT. Translating it yields CASSLLGTGGNQPQHF.

V usage is TRBV13 and J usage is TRBJ2-2; TRBD2 matches at 7 bases. The CDR3 spans 15 residues. Germline V gene sequence: CDR1 PRHDT, CDR2 FYEKMQ (reference sequence). Trimming cost V 3 bases and J 0 bases; bases outside gene matches: 1. For the CDR3, the DNA is TGTGCCAGCAGCTTCGGACTAGCGAACACCGGGGAGCTGTTTTTT. Residues: CASSFGLANTGELFF. The entire variable domain, with the rest obtained from reference TRBV13 and TRBJ2-2, is as follows: AAGVIQSPRHLIKEKRETATLKCYPIPRHDTVYWYQQGPGQDPQFLISFYEKMQSDKGSIPDRFSAQQFSDYHSELNMSSLELGDSALYFCASSFGLANTGELFFGEGSRLTVL.